The rows below give T cell receptor beta chains drawn from one sample of a study of T cell changes during pregnancy in multiple sclerosis. Assay: immunoSEQ multiplex PCR; the TCRdb copy retains only in-frame clones and omits some. The table lists 30,000 to 40,000 clones, roughly nine tenths of them singletons. This specimen was CD4+ T cells from peripheral blood mononuclear cells, taken in the third trimester of pregnancy. These TCRs come from a female donor in good health, enrolled as a control in a pregnancy study. CDR3s include the opening cysteine and the closing phenylalanine or tryptophan. The D gene is left open where the match is weak. Rows may omit the clone size; those that give it use once, few, many or a size class.

D: TRBD2; V: TRBV10-1; size: .; J: TRBJ2-7; CDR3: CASSESRGGRAREQYF; DNA: TGCGCCAGCAGTGAGTCTCGGGGGGGCCGTGCTCGCGAGCAGTACTTC
D: .; V: TRBV7-9; size: .; J: TRBJ1-2; CDR3: CASSSPDGGYGYTF; DNA: TGTGCCAGCAGCTCACCAGACGGAGGATATGGCTACACCTTC
D: .; V: TRBV7-9; size: once; J: TRBJ2-7; CDR3: CASSLLTGSRSYEQYF; DNA: TGTGCCAGCAGCTTGCTGACGGGGTCCCGCTCCTACGAGCAGTACTTC
D: TRBD2; V: TRBV5-1; size: .; J: TRBJ2-1; CDR3: CASSPGGDTYNEEQFF; DNA: TGCGCCAGCAGCCCCGGGGGGGATACTTACAATGAAGAGCAGTTCTTC
D: .; V: TRBV20-1; size: .; J: TRBJ1-1; CDR3: CSASGPAEAFF; DNA: TGCAGTGCTTCAGGGCCCGCTGAAGCTTTCTTT
D: TRBD1; V: TRBV18; size: .; J: TRBJ1-2; CDR3: CASSPGTGVGYTF; DNA: TGTGCCAGCTCACCCGGGACAGGGGTTGGCTACACCTTC
D: .; V: TRBV27; size: .; J: TRBJ2-7; CDR3: CASSSRYEQYF; DNA: TGTGCCAGCAGTTCCCGTTACGAGCAGTACTTC
D: .; V: TRBV6-1; size: .; J: TRBJ1-2; CDR3: CASSGYQVRGRRYGYTF; DNA: TGTGCCAGCAGTGGATATCAGGTTCGGGGGAGGCGGTATGGCTACACCTTC
D: TRBD1; V: TRBV5-1; size: .; J: TRBJ2-1; CDR3: CASGRTGENFNEQFF; DNA: TGCGCCAGCGGCAGGACAGGGGAAAATTTCAATGAGCAGTTCTTC
D: .; V: TRBV7-9; size: .; J: TRBJ1-1; CDR3: CASSLDPTGRSWFGF; DNA: TGTGCCAGCAGCTTAGACCCGACAGGTCGATCGTGGTTTGGGTTT
D: TRBD1; V: TRBV27; size: .; J: TRBJ1-1; CDR3: CASSWDRATNTEAFF; DNA: TGTGCCAGCAGTTGGGACAGGGCTACGAACACTGAAGCTTTCTTT
D: .; V: TRBV7-8; size: .; J: TRBJ1-1; CDR3: CASSLVGGGTEAFF; DNA: TGTGCCAGCAGCTTAGTGGGGGGAGGGACTGAAGCTTTCTTT
D: .; V: TRBV11-3; size: once; J: TRBJ2-1; CDR3: CASSSPPASEQFF; DNA: TGTGCCAGCAGCAGCCCCCCTGCTAGTGAGCAGTTCTTC
D: TRBD1; V: TRBV6-1; size: .; J: TRBJ1-5; CDR3: CASQQGIQPQHF; DNA: TGTGCCAGCCAACAGGGGATTCAGCCCCAGCATTTT
D: TRBD1; V: TRBV19; size: .; J: TRBJ1-5; CDR3: CASSPLVDRGSEVEPQHF; DNA: TGTGCCAGTAGTCCCCTCGTGGACAGGGGATCTGAAGTGGAGCCCCAGCATTTT
D: .; V: TRBV5-1; size: .; J: TRBJ1-4; CDR3: CASSLGGGRREKKLFF; DNA: TGCGCCAGCAGCTTGGGGGGGGGCCGAAGGGAAAAAAAACTGTTTTTT
D: .; V: TRBV2; size: .; J: TRBJ2-3; CDR3: CASSGRGPTDTQYF; DNA: TGTGCCAGCAGTGGCAGGGGCCCCACAGATACGCAGTATTTT
D: .; V: TRBV28; size: .; J: TRBJ1-6; CDR3: CASSFRGGGSPLHF; DNA: TGTGCCAGCAGTTTTAGAGGGGGTGGATCACCCCTCCACTTT
D: TRBD2; V: TRBV6-1; size: .; J: TRBJ2-3; CDR3: CASSERGGSTDTQYF; DNA: TGTGCCAGCAGTGAACGGGGGGGGAGCACAGATACGCAGTATTTT
D: .; V: TRBV21-1; size: .; J: TRBJ2-7; CDR3: CASSKALRAQDQGISNEQYF; DNA: TGTGCCAGCAGCAAAGCGCTCAGGGCTCAAGATCAGGGGATTTCGAACGAGCAGTACTTC
D: TRBD1; V: TRBV2; size: .; J: TRBJ2-5; CDR3: CASSGWTGSRKTQYF; DNA: TGTGCCAGCAGTGGGTGGACAGGGTCGAGGAAGACCCAGTACTTC
D: TRBD2; V: TRBV28; size: .; J: TRBJ2-4; CDR3: CASSLTSKRGVRGENIQYF; DNA: TGTGCCAGCAGCCTAACCTCTAAGCGGGGGGTCCGAGGAGAAAACATTCAGTACTTC
D: .; V: TRBV7-3; size: once; J: TRBJ1-2; CDR3: CASNPEGLIGYTF; DNA: TGTGCCAGCAATCCGGAGGGCTTGATCGGCTACACCTTC
D: .; V: TRBV9; size: .; J: TRBJ1-4; CDR3: CASSFGTTNEKLFF; DNA: TGTGCCAGCAGCTTCGGGACAACTAATGAAAAACTGTTTTTT
D: TRBD2; V: TRBV6-1; size: .; J: TRBJ2-3; CDR3: CASSGSSGTDTQYF; DNA: TGTGCCAGCAGTGGAAGTAGCGGGACAGATACGCAGTATTTT
D: .; V: TRBV5-4; size: .; J: TRBJ2-7; CDR3: CASSSALAEQYF; DNA: TGTGCCAGCAGCTCAGCGTTGGCCGAGCAGTACTTC
D: TRBD1; V: TRBV5-1; size: .; J: TRBJ1-1; CDR3: CASSLRTGGNTEAFF; DNA: TGCGCCAGCAGCTTAAGGACAGGTGGAAACACTGAAGCTTTCTTT
D: .; V: TRBV7-9; size: .; J: TRBJ1-2; CDR3: CASSSARDGYTF; DNA: TGTGCCAGCAGCTCCGCAAGAGATGGCTACACCTTC
D: .; V: TRBV11-2; size: .; J: TRBJ1-6; CDR3: CASSRGRRVNSPLHF; DNA: TGTGCCAGCAGCAGGGGACGGAGGGTCAATTCACCCCTCCACTTT
D: TRBD1; V: TRBV23-1; size: .; J: TRBJ1-5; CDR3: CASSRNYTRSGTDYSNQPQHF; DNA: TGCGCCAGCAGCCGAAATTACACCCGGTCCGGGACAGACTATAGCAATCAGCCCCAGCATTTT
D: .; V: TRBV2; size: .; J: TRBJ1-1; CDR3: CASSERGLLNTEAFF; DNA: TGTGCCAGCAGTGAAAGAGGACTCTTGAACACTGAAGCTTTCTTT
D: .; V: TRBV30; size: .; J: TRBJ1-5; CDR3: CAWSVLGGYSNQPQHF; DNA: TGTGCCTGGAGTGTACTAGGGGGATATAGCAATCAGCCCCAGCATTTT